These 5 T cell receptor beta chains were all obtained from the same sample, sequenced in a study of cytomegalovirus exposure and HLA in healthy donors. This PCR relied on a set of 60 Vbeta primers and 13 Jbeta primers. Assay: immunoSEQ multiplex PCR; the TCRdb copy retains only in-frame clones and omits some. The table includes tens of thousands of clones, more than 50% detected once. Sample: PBMCs. The receptor set was obtained from a male donor in good health and CMV-seropositive.

The V call is TRBV7-2, the J call TRBJ2-5, with 13 bases that match TRBD2. The assigned J gene may be wrong: the sequence end matches TRBJ2-7 better. In germline, CDR1 is SGHTA, CDR2 FQGNSA. The CDR3 loop spans 15 amino acids. The CDR3 sequence: CASSRTSGRGDEQYF. The CDR3 coding sequence is TGTGCCAGCAGCAGGACTAGCGGGAGAGGCGACGAGCAGTACTTC.

This chain uses TRBV29-1 with TRBJ2-5; 8 bases align to TRBD2. The CDR3 is 11 residues long. Trimming removed 7 bases from V and 5 bases from J; junction bases left unmatched: 3. Germline-derived CDR1 and CDR2 are SQVTM and ANQGSEA. The DNA of the CDR3 is TGCAGCGCGGGACTAGTTGAGACCCAGTACTTC. Protein sequence: CSAGLVETQYF.

In its sample, this clone was seen a few times. The V gene is TRBV9, the J gene TRBJ2-3; D gene uncertain. The germline V gene has CDR1 SGDLS and CDR2 YYNGEE. CDR3 length: 16 residues. Trimming shortened V by 7 bases and J by 4 bases, and 22 bases separated the two germline ends. CDR3 bases: TGTGCCAGCTCGCAGAGACTTTCCGTTGGCGCAGATACGCAGTATTTT. Its protein is CASSQRLSVGADTQYF.

The chain recombines TRBV6-5 with TRBJ2-1; the match to TRBD2 covers 7 bases. From germline, CDR1 is MNHEY and CDR2 SVGAGI. The CDR3 totals 14 residues. With V trimmed by 7 bases and J by 9 bases, 12 bases remained unmatched. The CDR3 DNA sequence: TGTGCCAGCATTTCTAGCGGCAATGTAGGTGAGCAGTTCTTC. It encodes CASISSGNVGEQFF.

The chain employs TRBV7-9 and TRBJ1-2, with TRBD1 identical over 7 bases. Germline loops: CDR1 SEHNR, CDR2 FQNEAQ (reference sequence). The trim removed 6 bases at V and 4 bases at J, leaving 8 bases unmatched. This CDR3 region has 14 residues. CDR3 loop: CASRPGTAFYGYTF. The DNA for the CDR3 is TGTGCCAGCAGGCCCGGGACAGCCTTCTATGGCTACACCTTC.